The 18 T cell receptor beta chains below all came from one sample that was sequenced in a study of blood T cell repertoires in COVID-19. The assay was immunoSEQ multiplex PCR, and TCRdb's table has in-frame clones only and misses some. The table shows about 240,000 clones, with 75% to 90% occurring only once. The sample was PBMCs or T cells enriched from blood (not recorded which). The source of these receptors is a woman aged 25 to 39 who had recovered from COVID-19.

This clone was seen a handful of times. This chain connects TRBV18 to TRBJ2-2, with 10 nucleotides matching TRBD2. V lost 8 bases to trimming and J lost 2 bases; unmatched junction nucleotides: 14. Germline CDR1 is KGHSH and CDR2 is LQKENI. This CDR3 has 18 amino acids. The CDR3 loop is CASPSGRAVPSNTGELFF. The DNA for the CDR3 is TGTGCCAGCCCGAGCGGGAGGGCCGTCCCGAGTAACACCGGGGAGCTGTTTTTT. Supplemented by reference TRBV18 and TRBJ2-2, the full variable domain reads NAGVMQNPRHLVRRRGQEARLRCSPMKGHSHVYWYRQLPEEGLKFMVYLQKENIIDESGMPKERFSAEFPKEGPSILRIQQVVRGDSAAYFCASPSGRAVPSNTGELFFGEGSRLTVL.

The rearrangement uses TRBV4-3 and TRBJ2-7; 9 bases line up with TRBD2. Germline loops: CDR1 LGHNA, CDR2 YSLEER. The V and J ends lost 0 bases and 2 bases, in that order; junction bases with no gene match: 8. This CDR3 is built from 17 residues. CDR3 nucleotides: TGCGCCAGCAGCCAAGATTTCGCGGGAGGGTACCCCTACGAGCAGTACTTC. As protein: CASSQDFAGGYPYEQYF.

This chain connects TRBV28 to TRBJ1-6, with D maybe TRBD1 (5 bases). CDR1 and CDR2 (germline): MDHEN, SYDVKM. Trimming pared 6 bases from V and 5 bases from J, leaving 17 bases between. This CDR3 contains 16 residues. CDR3 nucleotide sequence: TGTGCCAGCAGGCCTCGCGGGGGAGGGGATAATTCACCCCTCCACTTT. Translating gives CASRPRGGGDNSPLHF.

V gene TRBV28 combines with J gene TRBJ1-5; TRBD1 aligns across 9 bases. The CDR3 runs to 18 residues. Losses at the gene ends were 3 bases for V and 4 bases for J; bases not matched to a gene: 13. Germline V lookup: CDR1 MDHEN, CDR2 SYDVKM. Here the CDR3 reads CASSFQSSAGTGNQPQHF. The CDR3 DNA follows: TGTGCCAGCAGTTTCCAATCTTCCGCCGGGACAGGGAATCAGCCCCAGCATTTT.

The chain is built from TRBV4-1 and TRBJ1-5, with 11 bases aligning to TRBD1. The CDR3 length is 20 residues. CDR1 is MGHRA and CDR2 is YSYEKL in the germline V gene. V was clipped by 1 base and J by 0 bases; unmatched bases: 11. The CDR3 bases are TGCGCCAGCAGCCAAGGTCCCCCGGGACAGGGGGTGGATAGCAATCAGCCCCAGCATTTT. This gives the protein CASSQGPPGQGVDSNQPQHF.

This clone was found a few times. Other nucleotide sequences in the sample specify the same CDR3. This rearrangement joins TRBV28 to TRBJ2-7, with D perhaps TRBD2 (5 bases). Trimming shortened V by 6 bases and J by 4 bases, and 10 bases separated the two germline ends. Germline lookup yields CDR1 MDHEN and CDR2 SYDVKM. This CDR3 has 12 amino acids. The CDR3 coding sequence is TGTGCCAGCAGCCGAGGGTATTACGAGCAGTACTTC. Protein sequence: CASSRGYYEQYF.

This clone was counted only a few times. The rearrangement uses TRBV28 and TRBJ2-1, with 11 bases aligning to TRBD2. The germline gives CDR1 MDHEN, CDR2 SYDVKM. This CDR3 is built from 15 residues. J was trimmed by 5 bases and V by 5 bases; bases with no gene match: 5. The CDR3 here is CASSEGLAVNNEQFF. Here the CDR3 DNA reads TGTGCCAGCAGTGAGGGACTAGCGGTTAACAATGAGCAGTTCTTC.

The chain recombines TRBV6-2 or TRBV6-3 with TRBJ2-5, with 12 bases fitting TRBD2. V dropped 2 bases and J dropped 4; count of bases not matched to a gene: 5. The CDR3 runs 16 residues. Germline CDR1 is MNHEY and CDR2 is SVGEGT. In DNA, the CDR3 is TGTGCCAGCAGTTACCCTAGCGGGAGGGTAGCAGAGACCCAGTACTTC. Encoded protein: CASSYPSGRVAETQYF.

The chain's CDR3 is CASSSGQGEAFF. DNA of the CDR3: TGTGCCAGCAGCTCCGGACAGGGCGAAGCTTTCTTT. This chain joins TRBV7-9 and TRBJ1-1, with 8 bases that match TRBD1. This CDR3 has 12 residues. The germline CDR1 and CDR2 sequences are SEHNR and FQNEAQ (reference sequence). The junction had 3 bases not matched to a gene; V was cut back by 4 bases and J by 8 bases.

This chain joins TRBV28 and TRBJ2-3; 7 bases map to TRBD2. Germline V lookup: CDR1 MDHEN, CDR2 SYDVKM. The J segment lost 0 bases and the V segment lost 9 bases, leaving 12 bases of the junction unmatched. The CDR3 consists of 16 residues. CDR3 DNA sequence: TGTGCCAGTATAAGGGCGGGGGTGCTGAGCACAGATACGCAGTATTTT. Amino acids: CASIRAGVLSTDTQYF.

This clone has more than one count but fewer than ten. This chain joins TRBV6-6 and TRBJ1-5, with TRBD1 identical over 7 bases. The CDR3 consists of 14 residues. V shed 3 bases, J shed 2 bases, and the junction held 1 base outside the gene matches. The germline V gene encodes CDR1 MNHNY and CDR2 SVGAGI (reference sequence). This CDR3 is CASSYQGGNQPQHF. For the CDR3, the DNA is TGTGCCAGCAGTTATCAGGGGGGCAATCAGCCCCAGCATTTT.

The CDR3 DNA follows: TGTGCCAGCAGGTTAGGGGTTTGGGACAATAATTCACCCCTCCACTTT. Its translation is CASRLGVWDNNSPLHF. The chain uses TRBV28 and TRBJ1-6; possibly TRBD1 for D (6 bases). Trimming left V 6 bases short and J 5 bases short, with 17 bases between. CDR3 length: 16 amino acids. Germline lookup yields CDR1 MDHEN and CDR2 SYDVKM.

The chain uses TRBV7-2 and TRBJ1-1; D is uncertain. Between the trimmed V and J ends, which lost 2 bases and 1 base, there was a span of 8 bases. The CDR3 runs 14 residues. Germline assignment: CDR1 SGHTA and CDR2 FQGNSA. As DNA, the CDR3 is TGTGCCAGCAGCTTATGGCTGTCGAACACTGAAGCTTTCTTT. It translates to CASSLWLSNTEAFF.

The chain has TRBV14 and TRBJ2-1; 10 bases agree with TRBD2. The germline V gene has CDR1 SGHDN and CDR2 FVKESK. Germline trimming cut 4 bases from V and 7 bases from J; bases unmatched to any gene: 10. The CDR3 runs to 16 residues. The CDR3 nucleotides read TGTGCCAGCAGCCCCCAACTCCTAGCGGGAGCAAATGAGCAGTTCTTC. Its translation: CASSPQLLAGANEQFF. Looking up the rest from reference TRBV14 and TRBJ2-1 gives the full variable domain: EAGVTQFPSHSVIEKGQTVTLRCDPISGHDNLYWYRRVMGKEIKFLLHFVKESKQDESGMPNNRFLAERTGGTYSTLKVQPAELEDSGVYFCASSPQLLAGANEQFFGPGTRLTVL.

The CDR3 sequence: CASRPGTGFANEKLFF. The DNA for the CDR3 is TGTGCCAGCCGTCCCGGGACAGGGTTTGCTAATGAAAAACTGTTTTTT. The rearrangement uses TRBV28 and TRBJ1-4; TRBD1 aligns across 9 bases. In germline, CDR1 is MDHEN, CDR2 SYDVKM. V shed 8 bases and J 3 bases; nucleotides not matched to a gene: 10. This CDR3 contains 16 residues.

This clone was seen a single time. The V and J genes are TRBV7-2 and TRBJ2-6; the D gene is possibly TRBD2 (5 bases). Germline V gene data show CDR1 as SGHTA and CDR2 as FQGNSA. The CDR3 is 16 residues long. Trimming left V 4 bases short and J 2 bases short, with 12 bases between. The CDR3 spells CASSSHPGTGANVLTF. The CDR3 DNA is TGTGCCAGCAGCTCCCACCCCGGGACTGGGGCCAACGTCCTGACTTTC. Complete variable domain (other parts from reference TRBV7-2 and TRBJ2-6): GAGVSQSPSNKVTEKGKDVELRCDPISGHTALYWYRQSLGQGLEFLIYFQGNSAPDKSGLPSDRFSAERTGGSVSTLTIQRTQQEDSAVYLCASSSHPGTGANVLTFGAGSRLTVL.

The genes are TRBV19 and TRBJ1-3; no firm D call. Germline assignment: CDR1 LNHDA and CDR2 SQIVND (reference sequence). With 3 bases removed from V and 0 bases from J, the gap between germline ends came to 9 bases. The CDR3 length is 15 residues. CDR3 in amino acids: CASSINSFSGNTIYF. The CDR3 DNA follows: TGTGCCAGTAGTATCAACAGCTTCTCTGGAAACACCATATATTTT.

This chain uses TRBV5-1 with TRBJ1-2; a possible D gene is TRBD1 (6 bases). This CDR3 is built from 12 residues. V lost 4 bases to trimming and J lost 11 bases, with 15 bases between them. Germline V gene lookup returns CDR1 SGHRS and CDR2 YFSETQ. The CDR3 DNA sequence: TGCGCCAGCAGCCCGACACAGGGACATTACACCTTC. Residues: CASSPTQGHYTF.